This TCR beta chain was documented in a study of blood T cell repertoires in COVID-19. Sequenced by immunoSEQ multiplex PCR; TCRdb stores in-frame clones only, minus some. This sample carries more than 60,000 clones, 70% to 85% of them seen once, and the ten largest clones take about an eighth. The CDR3 extends over 15 amino acids. Germline V lookup: CDR1 SNHLY, CDR2 FYNNEI. V was clipped by 7 bases and J by 0 bases, with 15 bases between them. The sequence was collected from a man in his fifties or sixties with COVID-19, enrolled during active disease. What was sequenced was peripheral blood. The chain couples TRBV2 to TRBJ1-2; the D is unclear. Written as DNA, the CDR3 is TGTGCCAGCAATCCGACGGAAACTACTAACTATGGCTACACCTTC. Translated: CASNPTETTNYGYTF.